The 15 T cell receptor beta chains below were found in one sample sequenced in a study of cytomegalovirus exposure and HLA in healthy donors. Measured with immunoSEQ multiplex PCR; TCRdb has only the in-frame clones, and not every one. This table holds around 300,000 clones, 80% to 90% found once. Sequencing was performed on PBMCs. These receptors were collected from a woman younger than 30 in good health and CMV-seronegative.

V and J are TRBV20-1 and TRBJ1-2, with 9 bases lining up with TRBD1. The germline CDR1 and CDR2 sequences are DFQATT and SNEGSKA (reference sequence). The CDR3 is made up of 10 amino acids. The CDR3 DNA reads as TGCAGGGGACAGGGCTATGGCTACACCTTC. This translates into CRGQGYGYTF.

This clone appeared a few times. CDR3 region: CAWTSGRTDTQYF. The CDR3 DNA reads TGTGCCTGGACTAGCGGGAGGACAGATACGCAGTATTTT. The chain carries TRBV30 and TRBJ2-3; TRBD2 agrees at 11 bases. Losses at the gene ends were 4 bases for V and 3 bases for J; bases not matched to a gene: 0. The CDR3 is made up of 13 amino acids. Germline loops: CDR1 GTSNPN, CDR2 SVGIG (reference sequence).

This clone came up a few times. The chain carries TRBV27 and TRBJ2-1, with D hard to call. The germline gives CDR1 MNHEY, CDR2 SMNVEV (reference sequence). The CDR3 totals 13 residues. V shed 4 bases and J shed 12 bases, with 16 bases lying between them. CDR3 sequence reads: CASSSPPVSGQFF. The CDR3 DNA sequence: TGTGCCAGCAGTTCACCTCCAGTCTCAGGGCAGTTCTTC.

Concerning this clone itself: Additional DNA sequences in this sample encode the identical CDR3. The genes are TRBV27 and TRBJ2-5; possibly TRBD1 for D (6 bases). The ends were cut back, 2 bases at V and 1 base at J, with 8 bases in the middle. Germline V gene sequence: CDR1 MNHEY, CDR2 SMNVEV (reference sequence). The length of the CDR3 is 14 residues. CDR3 sequence (DNA): TGTGCCAGCAGTTTACTAGGGGGCCAAGAGACCCAGTACTTC. Its protein product is CASSLLGGQETQYF.

V and J are TRBV7-9 and TRBJ2-5, with a possible D match to TRBD2 (5 bases). V dropped 0 bases and J dropped 1 base, with 15 bases sitting between them. This CDR3 spans 17 amino acids. Germline V gene sequence: CDR1 SEHNR, CDR2 FQNEAQ (reference sequence). This chain's CDR3 is CASSLAQSLAFQETQYF. As DNA, the CDR3 is TGTGCCAGCAGCTTAGCGCAGTCCCTAGCTTTCCAAGAGACCCAGTACTTC.

The CDR3 coding sequence is TGTGCCAGGCCCCGCAGGCCTAAACGACAAGCGAACACCGGGGAGCTGTTTTTT. It specifies CARPRRPKRQANTGELFF. This chain links TRBV27 with TRBJ2-2; D gene uncertain. The V end lost 9 bases, the J end lost 0 bases, and 23 bases lay between the germline ends. The CDR3 consists of 18 residues. Germline CDR1 MNHEY, CDR2 SMNVEV (reference sequence).

This sequence joins TRBV9 and TRBJ2-5, with 8 bases that match TRBD2. V was clipped by 0 bases and J by 2 bases; unmatched bases: 6. This CDR3 is built from 16 residues. CDR1 SGDLS and CDR2 YYNGEE come from the germline V gene. This chain's CDR3 is CASSVGNSGEQETQYF. The CDR3 bases are TGTGCCAGCAGCGTAGGAAATAGCGGGGAACAAGAGACCCAGTACTTC. Complete variable domain (other parts from reference TRBV9 and TRBJ2-5): DSGVTQTPKHLITATGQRVTLRCSPRSGDLSVYWYQQSLDQGLQFLIQYYNGEERAKGNILERFSAQQFPDLHSELNLSSLELGDSALYFCASSVGNSGEQETQYFGPGTRLLVL.

This chain uses TRBV5-1 with TRBJ2-1; the match to TRBD1 covers 9 bases. J was trimmed by 8 bases and V by 4 bases; bases with no gene match: 7. This CDR3 comprises 14 residues. The germline CDR1 and CDR2 sequences are SGHRS and YFSETQ. CDR3 bases: TGCGCCAGCAGCCCCTCGGGACAGGGCGATGAGCAGTTCTTC. It specifies CASSPSGQGDEQFF. Based on the CDR3 plus reference TRBV5-1 and TRBJ2-1, the full variable domain is KAGVTQTPRYLIKTRGQQVTLSCSPISGHRSVSWYQQTPGQGLQFLFEYFSETQRNKGNFPGRFSGRQFSNSRSEMNVSTLELGDSALYLCASSPSGQGDEQFFGPGTRLTVL.

The genes are TRBV27 and TRBJ2-5; D may be TRBD2 (7 bases). The V end lost 8 bases, the J end lost 0 bases, and 16 bases lay between the germline ends. The CDR3 is 15 residues long. From germline, CDR1 is MNHEY and CDR2 SMNVEV (reference sequence). For the CDR3, the DNA is TGTGCCAGCGACTTCCGCGGGGGCCACCAAGAGACCCAGTACTTC. This translates into CASDFRGGHQETQYF.

The V and J genes are TRBV28 and TRBJ1-5; 8 nucleotides match TRBD1. The CDR3 sequence is 17 residues long. J lost 6 bases, V lost 4 bases, and 14 bases had no gene match. Germline lookup yields CDR1 MDHEN and CDR2 SYDVKM. CDR3 residues: CASSYSLGQGASQPQHF. The CDR3 DNA reads as TGTGCCAGCAGTTACTCTCTAGGCCAGGGGGCATCTCAGCCCCAGCATTTT.

This clone was detected only once. The chain employs TRBV29-1 and TRBJ2-4; 7 nucleotides match TRBD1. This CDR3 is 14 amino acids long. J gave up 6 bases and V 2 bases, and 7 bases lay outside the gene matches. Looked up from germline, CDR1 is SQVTM and CDR2 is ANQGSEA. CDR3 nucleotides: TGCAGCGTTGAAACGACAGGGAGTGGAAACATTCAGTACTTC. Protein: CSVETTGSGNIQYF.

The chain uses TRBV18 and TRBJ2-7; D might be TRBD2 (7 bases). Germline-derived CDR1 and CDR2 are KGHSH and LQKENI. V dropped 6 bases and J dropped 5 bases, with 20 bases sitting between them. This CDR3 is 15 amino acids long. This chain's CDR3 is CASSPEGGAGDEQYF. Here the CDR3 DNA reads TGTGCCAGCTCCCCAGAAGGGGGGGCAGGTGACGAGCAGTACTTC.

The chain employs TRBV4-1 and TRBJ2-7; D is possibly TRBD2 (6 bases). With 1 base removed from V and 2 bases from J, the gap between germline ends came to 12 bases. Germline V gene sequence: CDR1 MGHRA, CDR2 YSYEKL. The CDR3 loop spans 15 amino acids. In nucleotides, the CDR3 is TGCGCCAGCAGCCAAGCCGGCGGGACGACCTACGAGCAGTACTTC. It is translated as CASSQAGGTTYEQYF.

The rearrangement uses TRBV2 and TRBJ2-3; perhaps TRBD2 as D (6 bases). The CDR3 runs to 12 residues. Trimming took off 6 bases at V and 9 bases at J, with 13 bases between the two ends. CDR1 is SNHLY, CDR2 FYNNEI, per germline. CDR3 sequence: CASRWDFDTQYF. DNA of the CDR3: TGTGCCAGCAGGTGGGACTTCGACACGCAGTATTTT.

CDR3 amino acids: CASSGYRQLKQYF. The CDR3 DNA reads TGTGCCAGCAGTGGGTATAGACAGTTAAAGCAGTATTTT. This rearrangement joins TRBV6-1 to TRBJ2-3, with D perhaps TRBD1 (5 bases). Per germline, CDR1 MNHNS and CDR2 SASEGT. The V end lost 4 bases, the J end lost 11 bases, and 16 bases lay between the germline ends. This CDR3 spans 13 amino acids.